One and the same sample provided the 5 T cell receptor beta chains below, sequenced in a study of CD8 T cells in Susac syndrome. Random hexamers were used to reverse transcribe an amount of about 0.45 to 1 ug RNA. TCRdb passed the immunoSEQ multiplex PCR reads through MiXCR, listing each CDR3 protein once. The sample yields approximately 190,000 distinct CDR3 sequences, 90% to 96% seen once. Sequenced sample: CD4+ T cells from PBMCs. These receptors were obtained from a human donor with Susac syndrome.

V and J are TRBV19 and TRBJ1-2; D unresolved. CDR3 length: 10 residues. Trimming took off 6 bases at V and 4 bases at J, with 3 bases between the two ends. CDR1 LNHDA and CDR2 SQIVND come from the germline V gene (reference sequence). The CDR3 sequence: CASRGYGYTF. CDR3 nucleotide sequence: TGTGCCAGTAGAGGCTATGGCTACACCTTC.

V is TRBV12-3 or TRBV12-4 and J is TRBJ2-3; 8 bases align to TRBD2. The CDR3 has 15 residues. Losses at the gene ends were 3 bases for V and 1 base for J; bases not matched to a gene: 3. CDR3 sequence: CASSFRGGGTDTQYF. For the CDR3, the DNA is TGTGCCAGCAGTTTCCGGGGGGGCGGCACAGATACGCAGTATTTT.

The V call is TRBV7-3, the J call TRBJ2-5; 7 bases are a match to TRBD2. The CDR3 is made up of 14 amino acids. CDR1 and CDR2 (germline): SGHTA, FQGTGA. The ends lost 5 bases at V and 5 bases at J; junction bases unmatched: 8. DNA for the CDR3: TGTGCCAGCAGCCTTAGCGGGTCTCTGGAGACCCAGTACTTC. It translates to CASSLSGSLETQYF.

This rearrangement joins TRBV7-3 to TRBJ2-5, with D possibly matching TRBD1 (6 bases). The CDR3 runs to 16 residues. Germline CDR1 and CDR2: SGHTA and FQGTGA. V lost 5 bases, J lost 5 bases, and 21 bases lay in between. This chain's CDR3 is CASSLRGGGTRETQYF. For the CDR3, the DNA is TGTGCCAGCAGCCTACGGGGTGGGGGCACAAGGGAGACCCAGTACTTC. Full variable domain (rest looked up from reference TRBV7-3 and TRBJ2-5): GAGVSQTPSNKVTEKGKYVELRCDPISGHTALYWYRQSLGQGPEFLIYFQGTGAADDSGLPNDRFFAVRPEGSVSTLKIQRTERGDSAVYLCASSLRGGGTRETQYFGPGTRLLVL.

J is TRBJ2-7 and V is TRBV6-6, with D possibly being TRBD2 (7 bases). The CDR3 runs to 15 residues. Germline V gene sequence: CDR1 MNHNY, CDR2 SVGAGI (reference sequence). V lost 5 bases, J lost 5 bases, and 19 bases lay in between. CDR3 residues: CASSKPSGGVDEQYF. Here the CDR3 DNA reads TGTGCCAGCAGTAAACCCTCGGGGGGCGTCGACGAGCAGTACTTC.